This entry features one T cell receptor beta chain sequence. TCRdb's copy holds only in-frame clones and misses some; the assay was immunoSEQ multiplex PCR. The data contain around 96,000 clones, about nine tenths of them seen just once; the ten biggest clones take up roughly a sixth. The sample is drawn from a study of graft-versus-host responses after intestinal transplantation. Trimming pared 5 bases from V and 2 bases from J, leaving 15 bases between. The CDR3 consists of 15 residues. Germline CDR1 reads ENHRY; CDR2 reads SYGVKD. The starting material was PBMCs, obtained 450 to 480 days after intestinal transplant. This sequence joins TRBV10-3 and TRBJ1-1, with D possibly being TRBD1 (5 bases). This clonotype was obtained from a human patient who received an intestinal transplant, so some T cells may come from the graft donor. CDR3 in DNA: TGTGCCATCAGTCGGGGGAGTGGCCCAAACACTGAAGCTTTCTTT. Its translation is CAISRGSGPNTEAFF.